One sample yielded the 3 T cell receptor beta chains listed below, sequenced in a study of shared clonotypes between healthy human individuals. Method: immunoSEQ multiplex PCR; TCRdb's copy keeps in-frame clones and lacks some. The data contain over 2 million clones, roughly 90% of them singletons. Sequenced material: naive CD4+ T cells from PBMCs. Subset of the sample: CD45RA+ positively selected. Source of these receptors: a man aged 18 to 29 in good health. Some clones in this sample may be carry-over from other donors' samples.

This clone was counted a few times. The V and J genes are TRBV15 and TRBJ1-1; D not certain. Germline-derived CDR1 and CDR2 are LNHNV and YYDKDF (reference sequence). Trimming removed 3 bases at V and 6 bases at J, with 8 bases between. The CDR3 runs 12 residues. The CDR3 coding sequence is TGTGCCACCAGCAGTGACGGGGCTGAAGCTTTCTTT. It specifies CATSSDGAEAFF. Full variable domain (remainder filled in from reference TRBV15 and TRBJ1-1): DAMVIQNPRYQVTQFGKPVTLSCSQTLNHNVMYWYQQKSSQAPKLLFHYYDKDFNNEADTPDNFQSRRPNTSFCFLDIRSPGLGDTAMYLCATSSDGAEAFFGQGTRLTVV.

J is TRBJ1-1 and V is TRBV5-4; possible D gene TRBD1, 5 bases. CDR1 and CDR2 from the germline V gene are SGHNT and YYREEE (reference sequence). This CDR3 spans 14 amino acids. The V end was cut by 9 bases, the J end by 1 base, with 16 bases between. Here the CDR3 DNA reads TGTGCCACAGGGTTAGGGGACCCGAACACTGAAGCTTTCTTT. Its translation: CATGLGDPNTEAFF.

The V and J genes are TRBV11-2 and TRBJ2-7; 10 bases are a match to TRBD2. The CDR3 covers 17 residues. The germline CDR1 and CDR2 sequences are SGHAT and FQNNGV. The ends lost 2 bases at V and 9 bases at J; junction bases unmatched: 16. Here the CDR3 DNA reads TGTGCCAGCAGCTTACCCCGGGGGACTAGCGCTGACATCGGGCAGTACTTC. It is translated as CASSLPRGTSADIGQYF.